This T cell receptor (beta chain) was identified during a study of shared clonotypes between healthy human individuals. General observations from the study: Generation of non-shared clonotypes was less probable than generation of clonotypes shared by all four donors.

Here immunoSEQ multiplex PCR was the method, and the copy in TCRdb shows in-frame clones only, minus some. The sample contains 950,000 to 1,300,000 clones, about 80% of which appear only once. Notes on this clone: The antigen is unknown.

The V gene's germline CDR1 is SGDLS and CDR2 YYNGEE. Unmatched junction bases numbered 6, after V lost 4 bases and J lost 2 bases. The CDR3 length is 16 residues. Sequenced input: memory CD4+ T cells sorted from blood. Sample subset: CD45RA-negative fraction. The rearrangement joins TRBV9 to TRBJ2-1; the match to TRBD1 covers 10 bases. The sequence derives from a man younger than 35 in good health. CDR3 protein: CASSPRTGGTYNEQFF. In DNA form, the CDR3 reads TGTGCCAGCAGCCCCCGGACAGGGGGAACCTACAATGAGCAGTTCTTC.